Shown below are 20 T cell receptor beta chains from a single sample sequenced in a study of blood T cell repertoires in COVID-19. Method: immunoSEQ multiplex PCR; TCRdb's copy keeps in-frame clones and lacks some. The sample lists nearly 200,000 clones; around 84% were seen once. Material for sequencing was peripheral blood. The receptors shown here come from a human donor in a cohort sampled during active COVID-19.

This sequence joins TRBV7-6 and TRBJ2-5; 11 bases are a match to TRBD1. V lost 4 bases and J lost 4; bases outside the gene matches: 11. Germline loops: CDR1 SGHVS, CDR2 FNYEAQ. The CDR3 runs 17 residues. CDR3 sequence: CASSSRPRDRGAETQYF. The CDR3 nucleotides read TGTGCCAGCAGCTCCCGACCCAGGGACAGGGGGGCAGAGACCCAGTACTTC. Complete variable domain (other parts from reference TRBV7-6 and TRBJ2-5): GAGVSQSPRYKVTKRGQDVALRCDPISGHVSLYWYRQALGQGPEFLTYFNYEAQQDKSGLPNDRFSAERPEGSISTLTIQRTEQRDSAMYRCASSSRPRDRGAETQYFGPGTRLLVL.

The chain uses TRBV20-1 and TRBJ1-5, with TRBD1 identical over 9 bases. CDR3 size: 13 residues. Per the germline V gene, CDR1 is DFQATT and CDR2 is SNEGSKA (reference sequence). V shed 3 bases and J 7 bases; nucleotides not matched to a gene: 4. DNA for the CDR3: TGCAGTGCTAGTCCGGGACAGGGCCAGCCCCAGCATTTT. Translation: CSASPGQGQPQHF.

This clone was counted only a few times. The genes are TRBV10-3 and TRBJ2-3; D is unclear. Germline assignment: CDR1 ENHRY and CDR2 SYGVKD. V gave up 4 bases and J gave up 1 base, with 12 bases separating them. The CDR3 is 15 amino acids. The CDR3 region is CAISVTGSGTDTQYF. DNA of the CDR3: TGTGCCATCAGTGTGACCGGGTCAGGCACAGATACGCAGTATTTT.

This clone has a single count. The chain uses TRBV4-1 and TRBJ2-1, with unresolved D. Germline CDR1 and CDR2: MGHRA and YSYEKL. The CDR3 is 13 amino acids. V dropped 8 bases and J dropped 4 bases, with 12 bases sitting between them. This CDR3 reads CASGPPRYNEQFF. Here the CDR3 DNA reads TGCGCCAGCGGCCCCCCCAGGTACAATGAGCAGTTCTTC.

The V gene is TRBV6-1, the J gene TRBJ1-1; weak D call: TRBD1 (6 bases). V gave up 1 base and J gave up 5 bases, with 8 bases separating them. CDR3 size: 13 residues. Germline assignment: CDR1 MNHNS and CDR2 SASEGT. The CDR3, as DNA: TGTGCCAGCAGTGAAGGGGGGCGAACTGAAGCTTTCTTT. Protein: CASSEGGRTEAFF.

This chain uses TRBV9 with TRBJ2-3, with D tentatively TRBD2 (5 bases). Trimming took off 0 bases at V and 4 bases at J, with 12 bases between the two ends. This CDR3 region has 15 residues. CDR1 and CDR2 (germline): SGDLS, YYNGEE. In nucleotides, the CDR3 is TGTGCCAGCAGCGTAGGGGTAGGAGGCTCAGATACGCAGTATTTT. Translation: CASSVGVGGSDTQYF.

The chain combines TRBV28 with TRBJ1-2; TRBD1 matches 9 bases. The CDR3 length is 17 residues. Losses at the gene ends were 1 base for V and 6 bases for J; bases not matched to a gene: 12. In germline, CDR1 is MDHEN, CDR2 SYDVKM. The CDR3 bases are TGTGCCAGCAGTTTATCCCGCACAGGGGACAGGGCTAATGGCTACACCTTC. The encoded protein is CASSLSRTGDRANGYTF.

The chain couples TRBV6-1 to TRBJ1-3; D might be TRBD1 (5 bases). Germline V CDR1 and CDR2: MNHNS, SASEGT. The CDR3 contains 15 residues. The V gene lost 0 bases and the J gene lost 4 bases, with 10 bases spanning the gap. CDR3 DNA sequence: TGTGCCAGCAGTGAAGCGCGGGGCGACGGAAACACCATATATTTT. Amino acid sequence: CASSEARGDGNTIYF.

The rearrangement links TRBV18 to TRBJ2-3, with a weak D call TRBD2 (5 bases). The germline V gene has CDR1 KGHSH and CDR2 LQKENI. This CDR3 is built from 14 residues. The germline V and J ends were trimmed by 6 bases and 7 bases, with 17 bases remaining between them. CDR3 in amino acids: CASSRGHQQYTQYF. As DNA, the CDR3 is TGTGCCAGCTCGCGAGGGCACCAACAATATACGCAGTATTTT. Variable domain in full (rest from reference TRBV18 and TRBJ2-3): NAGVMQNPRHLVRRRGQEARLRCSPMKGHSHVYWYRQLPEEGLKFMVYLQKENIIDESGMPKERFSAEFPKEGPSILRIQQVVRGDSAAYFCASSRGHQQYTQYFGPGTRLTVL.

V is TRBV28 and J is TRBJ1-2; unclear D gene. The CDR3 loop spans 13 amino acids. The V gene lost 1 base and the J gene lost 8 bases, with 11 bases spanning the gap. Per the germline V gene, CDR1 is MDHEN and CDR2 is SYDVKM. The chain's CDR3 is CASSLSAGRGYTF. The CDR3 bases are TGTGCCAGCAGTTTATCAGCAGGCCGGGGCTACACCTTC.

In this sample, this clone turned up once. This chain's CDR3 is CASSFSARGYEQYF. The CDR3 nucleotides read TGTGCCAGCAGTTTTAGTGCAAGGGGCTACGAGCAGTACTTC. This chain connects TRBV27 to TRBJ2-7; D is perhaps TRBD1 (5 bases). CDR3 size: 14 residues. Deletions cut 3 bases from V and 3 bases from J, with 12 bases between. The V gene's germline CDR1 is MNHEY and CDR2 SMNVEV (reference sequence).

This clone was picked up one time. V is TRBV4-1 and J is TRBJ1-2; TRBD1 agrees at 8 bases. This CDR3 is 18 amino acids long. V dropped 0 bases and J dropped 5; count of bases not matched to a gene: 14. Per germline, CDR1 MGHRA and CDR2 YSYEKL. CDR3 amino acids: CASSQEVVRTGTHYGYTF. The CDR3 DNA reads TGCGCCAGCAGCCAAGAAGTGGTCAGGACAGGGACCCATTATGGCTACACCTTC.

This chain joins TRBV7-2 and TRBJ2-5; TRBD2 matches at 11 bases. Germline assignment: CDR1 SGHTA and CDR2 FQGNSA. Trimming took 4 bases from V and 4 from J; bases not matched to a gene: 2. The CDR3 is made up of 14 amino acids. The chain's CDR3 is CASSSTSGTETQYF. The CDR3 DNA sequence: TGTGCCAGCAGCTCGACTAGCGGGACAGAGACCCAGTACTTC.

The chain has TRBV4-1 and TRBJ2-5; a weak D match, TRBD1 (6 bases). V dropped 1 base and J dropped 1 base, with 13 bases sitting between them. The germline V gene encodes CDR1 MGHRA and CDR2 YSYEKL. This CDR3 contains 16 residues. The CDR3 coding sequence is TGCGCCAGCAGCCAAGGGGAGACAGGACTCCAAGAGACCCAGTACTTC. This gives the protein CASSQGETGLQETQYF.

The rearrangement uses TRBV21-1 and TRBJ2-3; the table's D call, TRBD2, was not checked against the DNA. TRBV21-1 is classified as a pseudogene. The CDR3 has 16 residues. The CDR3 here is CASSKVLNLLTDTQYF. The CDR3, as DNA: TGTGCCAGCAGCAAAGTACTAAATCTCCTTACAGATACGCAGTATTTT.

In nucleotides, the CDR3 is TGTGCCATCAGTGAGTCCTCCGATACGCAGTATTTT. Translating it yields CAISESSDTQYF. J is TRBJ2-3 and V is TRBV10-3, with unresolved D. This CDR3 is built from 12 residues. Germline V CDR1 and CDR2: ENHRY, SYGVKD. Trimming took 0 bases from V and 6 from J, leaving 4 bases between them.

The chain has TRBV5-6 and TRBJ2-3; maybe TRBD2 (6 bases). Germline assignment: CDR1 SGHDT and CDR2 YYEEEE. The V and J ends lost 1 base and 0 bases respectively, with 12 bases between them. This CDR3 comprises 16 residues. CDR3 sequence reads: CASSLRTNPSTDTQYF. In DNA, the CDR3 is TGTGCCAGCAGCTTGCGGACTAATCCAAGCACAGATACGCAGTATTTT.

The chain carries TRBV10-3 and TRBJ2-3, with 7 bases identical to TRBD1. V lost 6 bases, J lost 2 bases, and 5 bases stayed unmatched. Germline CDR1 ENHRY, CDR2 SYGVKD. The CDR3 runs to 14 residues. The DNA of the CDR3 is TGTGCCATCAGGAAGGACAGGAACACAGATACGCAGTATTTT. Its protein is CAIRKDRNTDTQYF.

The chain combines TRBV5-1 with TRBJ1-5; no reliable D call. This CDR3 has 13 amino acids. Germline values: CDR1 SGHRS, CDR2 YFSETQ. V lost 0 bases and J lost 7, with 8 bases in between. In nucleotides, the CDR3 is TGCGCCAGCAGCTTGGAGGGAGGACAGCCCCAGCATTTT. It yields the protein CASSLEGGQPQHF.

Only a few counts were recorded for this clone. The V call is TRBV27, the J call TRBJ1-4; 7 positions match TRBD1. With 6 bases clipped from V and 6 bases from J, the junction kept 7 bases outside the gene matches. This CDR3 is built from 14 residues. CDR1 MNHEY and CDR2 SMNVEV come from the germline V gene (reference sequence). The DNA for the CDR3 is TGTGCCAGCAGCTCGACAGGGATAGATGAAAAACTGTTTTTT. As protein: CASSSTGIDEKLFF.